These 24 T cell receptor beta chains share one sample of origin, sequenced in a study of T cell changes during pregnancy in multiple sclerosis. The table came from immunoSEQ multiplex PCR; TCRdb's copy has only in-frame clones and leaves some out. Among 80,000 to 100,000 clones listed, approximately 92% were seen once. This specimen was peripheral blood, taken in the first trimester of pregnancy. The receptors were gathered from a female donor with multiple sclerosis, enrolled in a pregnancy study.

J is TRBJ2-3 and V is TRBV7-8; D possibly corresponds to TRBD1 (5 bases). CDR3 size: 15 residues. The germline CDR1 and CDR2 sequences are SGHVS and FQNEAQ. V gave up 4 bases and J gave up 2 bases, with 13 bases separating them. CDR3: CASSSAQGLTDTQYF. The CDR3 nucleotides are TGTGCCAGCAGCTCGGCCCAGGGCCTCACAGATACGCAGTATTTT. The complete variable domain, with remaining parts taken from reference TRBV7-8 and TRBJ2-3, reads GAGVSQSPRYKVAKRGQDVALRCDPISGHVSLFWYQQALGQGPEFLTYFQNEAQLDKSGLPSDRFFAERPEGSVSTLKIQRTQQEDSAVYLCASSSAQGLTDTQYFGPGTRLTVL.

The V gene is TRBV27, the J gene TRBJ1-1; D remains ambiguous. The germline V and J ends were trimmed by 0 bases and 1 base, with 9 bases remaining between them. CDR1 and CDR2 (germline): MNHEY, SMNVEV (reference sequence). The CDR3 extends over 15 amino acids. The CDR3 protein is CASSLSPVRNTEAFF. The CDR3 region has the DNA TGTGCCAGCAGTTTATCCCCAGTAAGGAACACTGAAGCTTTCTTT.

The V and J genes are TRBV18 and TRBJ2-7; D is uncertain. The CDR3 spans 12 residues. The germline V gene has CDR1 KGHSH and CDR2 LQKENI. Deletions cut 2 bases from V and 7 bases from J, with 9 bases between. CDR3 bases: TGTGCCAGCTCACCATACGGGTGGGAGCAGTACTTC. This gives the protein CASSPYGWEQYF.

The chain has TRBV15 and TRBJ1-2; 8 bases agree with TRBD1. Germline loops: CDR1 LNHNV, CDR2 YYDKDF (reference sequence). The CDR3 runs to 15 residues. J gave up 3 bases and V 1 base, and 4 bases lay outside the gene matches. DNA for the CDR3: TGTGCCACCAGCAGAGTAGGACAGGGAGACTATGGCTACACCTTC. Encoded protein: CATSRVGQGDYGYTF.

The chain has TRBV9 and TRBJ2-2; weak D call: TRBD2 (5 bases). This CDR3 comprises 12 residues. Trimming cost V 7 bases and J 4 bases, with 8 bases left between them. Germline V CDR1 and CDR2: SGDLS, YYNGEE. The CDR3 reads CASRRGTGELFF. The CDR3 DNA follows: TGTGCCAGCCGACGGGGCACCGGGGAGCTGTTTTTT.

Note on this clone: An end of the junction does not agree with germline; a read error may underlie this. V is TRBV7-7 and J is TRBJ2-2; D may be TRBD2 (5 bases). Germline-derived CDR1 and CDR2 are SSHAT and FNYEAQ (reference sequence). This CDR3 region has 14 residues. The CDR3 DNA reads TGTGCTAGCAGCTTAGACGGGATCACCGGGGAGCTGTTTTTT. Translation gives CASSLDGITGELFF.

The V gene is TRBV27, the J gene TRBJ2-1; 9 nucleotides agree with TRBD1. The V and J ends lost 3 bases and 12 bases, in that order; junction bases with no gene match: 18. The CDR3 sequence is 17 residues long. The germline V gene encodes CDR1 MNHEY and CDR2 SMNVEV (reference sequence). The CDR3 sequence is CASSLRGNRGLLIAQFF. For the CDR3, the DNA is TGTGCCAGCAGTTTGAGGGGAAACAGGGGGCTTTTGATCGCGCAGTTCTTC.

This sequence joins TRBV28 and TRBJ1-5; no clear D. V was trimmed by 4 bases and J by 6 bases, leaving 4 bases between them. The CDR3 totals 11 residues. Germline V gene sequence: CDR1 MDHEN, CDR2 SYDVKM. Here the CDR3 reads CASSSSQPQHF. CDR3 sequence (DNA): TGTGCCAGCAGTTCTAGTCAGCCCCAGCATTTT.

The chain recombines TRBV21-1 with TRBJ2-5; TRBD2 was called by the table and not checked on the DNA. TRBV21-1 is a pseudogene segment. This CDR3 comprises 15 residues. The CDR3 sequence is CASRNVTSVKETQYF. The CDR3 DNA sequence: TGTGCCAGCAGAAATGTGACTAGCGTAAAAGAGACCCAGTACTTC.

This chain uses TRBV6-5 with TRBJ1-4; weak D call: TRBD1 (5 bases). V lost 6 bases and J 8 bases, leaving 19 bases between the germline ends. This CDR3 is 15 amino acids long. Germline CDR1 is MNHEY and CDR2 is SVGAGI. The CDR3 spells CASSNDGGLGEKLFF. As DNA, the CDR3 is TGTGCCAGCAGCAACGACGGGGGATTGGGGGAAAAACTGTTTTTT.

The rearrangement uses TRBV11-2 and TRBJ1-1; TRBD1 matches 10 bases. There are 16 residues in the CDR3. CDR1 SGHAT and CDR2 FQNNGV come from the germline V gene. V gave up 2 bases and J gave up 1 base; unmatched junction bases: 4. Here the CDR3 reads CASSLFGTGANTEAFF. As DNA, the CDR3 is TGTGCCAGCAGCTTATTTGGGACAGGGGCGAACACTGAAGCTTTCTTT.

V usage is TRBV11-2 and J usage is TRBJ2-1; D might be TRBD2 (7 bases). V was pared by 5 bases and J by 6 bases, with 14 bases between. The CDR3 totals 14 residues. Germline V gives CDR1 SGHAT, CDR2 FQNNGV. The CDR3, as DNA: TGTGCCAGCAGCCAGGGGCTAGCGGCCAATGAGCAGTTCTTC. Translating it yields CASSQGLAANEQFF.

This clone was observed once. The J gene is TRBJ2-7, the V gene TRBV5-1; TRBD1 aligns across 7 bases. With V trimmed by 4 bases and J by 0 bases, 4 bases remained unmatched. The CDR3 spans 14 residues. Looked up from germline, CDR1 is SGHRS and CDR2 is YFSETQ. The CDR3 protein is CASSQTGSSYEQYF. The CDR3 DNA follows: TGCGCCAGCAGCCAGACAGGGAGCTCCTACGAGCAGTACTTC.

This clone was observed a handful of times. The rearrangement joins TRBV5-1 to TRBJ1-1, with D perhaps TRBD1 (5 bases). Per germline, CDR1 SGHRS and CDR2 YFSETQ. V lost 2 bases, J lost 1 base, and 9 bases lay in between. The CDR3 runs 14 residues. The CDR3 DNA is TGCGCCAGCAGCTTCCAGGGCCGGAACACTGAAGCTTTCTTT. Translating it yields CASSFQGRNTEAFF.

J is TRBJ2-1 and V is TRBV10-3; 8 nucleotides line up with TRBD1. This CDR3 is 14 amino acids long. Per the germline V gene, CDR1 is ENHRY and CDR2 is SYGVKD. V was pared by 6 bases and J by 5 bases, with 6 bases of the junction left unmatched. The CDR3 region has the DNA TGTGCCATCAGCTGGACAGGGAGCCACAATGAGCAGTTCTTC. Translation: CAISWTGSHNEQFF.

This sequence joins TRBV30 and TRBJ2-7; a weak D match, TRBD2 (5 bases). The ends were cut back, 6 bases at V and 4 bases at J, with 13 bases in the middle. The CDR3 contains 12 residues. Per the germline V gene, CDR1 is GTSNPN and CDR2 is SVGIG (reference sequence). CDR3 nucleotide sequence: TGTGCCTGTACCTCGTGGGAGTACGAGCAGTACTTC. Encoded protein: CACTSWEYEQYF.

This clone was seen a single time. The rearrangement links TRBV29-1 to TRBJ2-7, with 7 bases lining up with TRBD1. The CDR3 extends over 14 amino acids. In germline, CDR1 is SQVTM, CDR2 ANQGSEA. The V segment lost 4 bases and the J segment 3 bases; nucleotides outside the gene matches: 9. The CDR3 reads CSVVGDRDYYEQYF. The CDR3 region has the DNA TGCAGCGTTGTAGGAGACAGGGATTACTACGAGCAGTACTTC.

The chain combines TRBV29-1 with TRBJ2-7, with D perhaps TRBD2 (5 bases). The germline CDR1 and CDR2 sequences are SQVTM and ANQGSEA. CDR3 size: 14 residues. V was trimmed by 4 bases and J by 0 bases, leaving 13 bases between them. The CDR3 spells CSVVLASGSYEQYF. In DNA, the CDR3 is TGCAGCGTTGTTTTAGCCAGCGGCTCCTACGAGCAGTACTTC.

This rearrangement joins TRBV5-1 to TRBJ2-2; D is ambiguous. The CDR3 sequence is 14 residues long. Trimming removed 3 bases at V and 0 bases at J, with 6 bases between. The germline CDR1 and CDR2 sequences are SGHRS and YFSETQ. The CDR3 DNA sequence: TGCGCCAGCAGCTCTCTACCGAACACCGGGGAGCTGTTTTTT. The encoded protein is CASSSLPNTGELFF.

The sample holds a few counts of this clone. This chain uses TRBV5-4 with TRBJ2-7, with 8 bases lining up with TRBD2. CDR1 SGHNT and CDR2 YYREEE come from the germline V gene (reference sequence). Trimming at V came to 2 bases and at J to 7 bases, leaving 5 bases not matched to a gene. The CDR3 totals 13 residues. The CDR3 sequence: CASSFGGAGEQYF. CDR3 DNA: TGTGCCAGCAGCTTCGGGGGGGCCGGGGAGCAGTACTTC.

The chain couples TRBV15 to TRBJ1-5, with 10 bases identical to TRBD1. The CDR3 covers 19 residues. Germline V CDR1 and CDR2: LNHNV, YYDKDF (reference sequence). The V segment lost 4 bases and the J segment 0 bases; nucleotides outside the gene matches: 12. CDR3 coding DNA: TGTGCCACCAGCAAACCGACAGGGGGCATGTTCGGTAGCAATCAGCCCCAGCATTTT. It yields the protein CATSKPTGGMFGSNQPQHF.

This chain joins TRBV27 and TRBJ2-7; 10 bases line up with TRBD1. V shed 4 bases, J shed 5 bases, and the junction held 8 bases outside the gene matches. The CDR3 is made up of 15 amino acids. Germline CDR1 and CDR2: MNHEY and SMNVEV (reference sequence). The CDR3 is CASSYGDRGVHEQYF. CDR3 coding DNA: TGTGCCAGCAGTTACGGGGACAGGGGAGTACACGAGCAGTACTTC.

The genes are TRBV7-9 and TRBJ2-1, with D perhaps TRBD1 (5 bases). Germline CDR1 and CDR2: SEHNR and FQNEAQ (reference sequence). V was shortened by 5 bases and J by 7 bases, with 18 bases between the two germline ends. There are 15 residues in the CDR3. In DNA form, the CDR3 reads TGTGCCAGCAGCCGAGCAGGGATCCTGATTAATGAGCAGTTCTTC. It encodes CASSRAGILINEQFF.

V gene TRBV7-6 combines with J gene TRBJ2-1; D is perhaps TRBD2 (6 bases). Germline lookup yields CDR1 SGHVS and CDR2 FNYEAQ. The CDR3 spans 18 residues. V was shortened by 3 bases and J by 7 bases, with 25 bases between the two germline ends. CDR3 nucleotide sequence: TGTGCCAGCAGCTTTTTCTCACCCACCGGGACTTCGGGAAATGAGCAGTTCTTC. As protein: CASSFFSPTGTSGNEQFF. The variable domain in full, completed from reference TRBV7-6 and TRBJ2-1, reads GAGVSQSPRYKVTKRGQDVALRCDPISGHVSLYWYRQALGQGPEFLTYFNYEAQQDKSGLPNDRFSAERPEGSISTLTIQRTEQRDSAMYRCASSFFSPTGTSGNEQFFGPGTRLTVL.